These 7 T cell receptor beta chains came from one sample sequenced in a study of beta chain features in type 1 diabetes. Reverse transcription of all isolated RNA meant that expressed TCRB transcripts were sequenced. The assay was immunoSEQ multiplex PCR, and TCRdb's table has in-frame clones only and misses some. Here the sample spans roughly 380,000 clones, 15% to 20% being singletons. The sequencing input was naive CD4+ T cells from blood. The source is a woman between 18 and 30 years old in good health.

This sequence joins TRBV30 and TRBJ1-5, with no clear D. The length of the CDR3 is 14 residues. Trimming stripped 0 bases from V and 7 bases from J, with 13 bases between. CDR1 GTSNPN and CDR2 SVGIG come from the germline V gene (reference sequence). Here the CDR3 DNA reads TGTGCCTGGAGTGTTATACAAGGTAGCCAGCCCCAGCATTTT. Protein: CAWSVIQGSQPQHF.

The chain couples TRBV6-6 to TRBJ1-5; perhaps TRBD1 as D (6 bases). The CDR3 runs to 13 residues. The V end was cut by 5 bases, the J end by 12 bases, with 17 bases between. Germline lookup yields CDR1 MNHNY and CDR2 SVGAGI (reference sequence). CDR3 bases: TGTGCCAGCAGTCCGTCCGGGACACGGAGCCAGCATTTT. Translating it yields CASSPSGTRSQHF.

The genes are TRBV30 and TRBJ2-2; 8 bases map to TRBD2. The CDR3 is made up of 15 amino acids. Germline V lookup: CDR1 GTSNPN, CDR2 SVGIG (reference sequence). The trim removed 1 base at V and 4 bases at J, leaving 5 bases unmatched. CDR3: CAWSAGLAGTGELFF. CDR3 nucleotides: TGTGCCTGGAGTGCTGGACTAGCAGGCACCGGGGAGCTGTTTTTT.

This clone was observed a few times. The gene calls are TRBV7-8 and TRBJ2-7; the match to TRBD1 covers 11 bases. Germline assignment: CDR1 SGHVS and CDR2 FQNEAQ. The V and J ends lost 2 bases and 4 bases, in that order; junction bases with no gene match: 4. This CDR3 region has 15 residues. The CDR3 region is CASSLIGQGAYEQYF. The CDR3 bases are TGTGCCAGCAGCTTAATCGGACAGGGGGCTTACGAGCAGTACTTC. Variable domain in full (rest from reference TRBV7-8 and TRBJ2-7): GAGVSQSPRYKVAKRGQDVALRCDPISGHVSLFWYQQALGQGPEFLTYFQNEAQLDKSGLPSDRFFAERPEGSVSTLKIQRTQQEDSAVYLCASSLIGQGAYEQYFGPGTRLTVT.

This chain connects TRBV9 to TRBJ1-5; D unresolved. The CDR3 spans 15 residues. Germline V CDR1 and CDR2: SGDLS, YYNGEE. Trimming pared 2 bases from V and 2 bases from J, leaving 11 bases between. Here the CDR3 DNA reads TGTGCCAGCAGCGTCGGTCCTACGGGCAATCAGCCCCAGCATTTT. This gives the protein CASSVGPTGNQPQHF.

This clone has a handful of counts. The V and J genes are TRBV18 and TRBJ1-2, with 9 nucleotides matching TRBD1. Germline CDR1 reads KGHSH; CDR2 reads LQKENI. The CDR3 covers 15 residues. Trimming removed 3 bases from V and 3 bases from J; junction bases left unmatched: 5. The CDR3 DNA follows: TGTGCCAGCTCACCGTCGGACAGGGGCCACTATGGCTACACCTTC. Translated: CASSPSDRGHYGYTF. The full variable domain, rest sourced from reference TRBV18 and TRBJ1-2, is NAGVMQNPRHLVRRRGQEARLRCSPMKGHSHVYWYRQLPEEGLKFMVYLQKENIIDESGMPKERFSAEFPKEGPSILRIQQVVRGDSAAYFCASSPSDRGHYGYTFGSGTRLTVV.

This chain uses TRBV4-1 with TRBJ1-2, with TRBD1 identical over 8 bases. The CDR3 spans 14 residues. From germline, CDR1 is MGHRA and CDR2 YSYEKL. V lost 1 base to trimming and J lost 4 bases; unmatched junction nucleotides: 2. CDR3 loop: CASSQGQGSYGYTF. The DNA for the CDR3 is TGCGCCAGCAGCCAAGGACAGGGGAGCTATGGCTACACCTTC.